This is a list of T cell receptor beta chains from one sample in a study of early T cells in non-severe SARS-CoV-2 infection. Each CDR3 protein is one row after TCRdb ran MiXCR on the 5' RACE reads. This table holds 85,000 to 90,000 distinct CDR3 sequences, 14% found once. The source material was whole blood. The receptors originated from an adult who was a healthcare worker with PCR-confirmed SARS-CoV-2 infection or an uninfected control (not recorded which). CDR3s include the opening cysteine and the closing phenylalanine or tryptophan. A D gene is named only where the DNA matches it firmly. Some rows have no size entry. The others give once, few or many, or a class for an expanded clone.

j_call: TRBJ1-5; d_call: TRBD1; clone_size: many; v_call: TRBV28; cdr3_nt: TGTGCCAGCAGTTTGACAGGGACTAGCAATCAGCCCCAGCATTTT; cdr3_aa: CASSLTGTSNQPQHF
j_call: TRBJ1-2; d_call: TRBD1; clone_size: many; v_call: TRBV5-1; cdr3_nt: TGCGCCAGCAGCTTGATGGGACAGGCGATTAACTATGGCTACACCTTC; cdr3_aa: CASSLMGQAINYGYTF
j_call: TRBJ1-4; d_call: TRBD1; clone_size: many; v_call: TRBV28; cdr3_nt: TGTGCCAGCAGTTACACAGGGGGCGCGACTAATGAAAAACTGTTTTTT; cdr3_aa: CASSYTGGATNEKLFF
j_call: TRBJ2-7; d_call: TRBD2; clone_size: many; v_call: TRBV4-1; cdr3_nt: TGCGCCAGCAGCCAAGATGTAGCACGGGCGGGGGGCTCCTACGAGCAGTACTTC; cdr3_aa: CASSQDVARAGGSYEQYF
j_call: TRBJ2-1; d_call: TRBD2; clone_size: .; v_call: TRBV6-6; cdr3_nt: TGTGCCAGCGGGGCCAGCGGGGCCCACAATGAGCAGTTCTTC; cdr3_aa: CASGASGAHNEQFF
j_call: TRBJ2-3; d_call: TRBD2; clone_size: .; v_call: TRBV9; cdr3_nt: TGTGCCAGCAGCGTAGCTACTAGCGGGGGGACAGATACGCAGTATTTT; cdr3_aa: CASSVATSGGTDTQYF
j_call: TRBJ1-5; d_call: .; clone_size: .; v_call: TRBV12-3/TRBV12-4; cdr3_nt: TGTGCCAGCAGTTTTCGAGGGCCCCAGCATTTT; cdr3_aa: CASSFRGPQHF
j_call: TRBJ2-3; d_call: .; clone_size: few; v_call: TRBV10-1; cdr3_nt: TGCGCCAGCAGCCGTCGTGTTGGAACAGATACGCAGTATTTT; cdr3_aa: CASSRRVGTDTQYF
j_call: TRBJ2-7; d_call: .; clone_size: few; v_call: TRBV28; cdr3_nt: TGTGCCAGCAGCATACAATACGAGCAGTACTTC; cdr3_aa: CASSIQYEQYF
j_call: TRBJ1-2; d_call: TRBD1; clone_size: many; v_call: TRBV14; cdr3_nt: TGTGCCAGCAGCCAAGATCAAAGGACAGGGAGAGACTATGGCTACACCTTC; cdr3_aa: CASSQDQRTGRDYGYTF
j_call: TRBJ2-2; d_call: .; clone_size: few; v_call: TRBV11-2; cdr3_nt: TGTGCCAGCAGCGGGGACCGGAACACCGGGGAGCTGTTTTTT; cdr3_aa: CASSGDRNTGELFF
j_call: TRBJ2-4; d_call: .; clone_size: few; v_call: TRBV10-3; cdr3_nt: TGTGCCATCAGTGAGTCTGGGGTAAACATTCAGTACTTC; cdr3_aa: CAISESGVNIQYF
j_call: TRBJ1-5; d_call: TRBD1; clone_size: many; v_call: TRBV6-6; cdr3_nt: TGTGCCAGCAGTTCCTACTCGGGACAGGGCAATCAGCCCCAGCATTTT; cdr3_aa: CASSSYSGQGNQPQHF
j_call: TRBJ2-4; d_call: .; clone_size: .; v_call: TRBV7-6; cdr3_nt: TGTGCCAGCAGCTTCCCCAACACGAGTCGAGGCGAAATGCTAGCCAAAAACATTCAGTACTTC; cdr3_aa: CASSFPNTSRGEMLAKNIQYF
j_call: TRBJ1-4; d_call: TRBD1; clone_size: few; v_call: TRBV6-5; cdr3_nt: TGTGCCAGCAGCCGGGACAGCAGTTCGAATGAAAAACTGTTTTTT; cdr3_aa: CASSRDSSSNEKLFF
j_call: TRBJ1-4; d_call: .; clone_size: .; v_call: TRBV29-1; cdr3_nt: TGCAGCGTTGGTGTAGACAGAGGAGCAACTAATGAAAAACTGTTTTTT; cdr3_aa: CSVGVDRGATNEKLFF
j_call: TRBJ1-6; d_call: .; clone_size: .; v_call: TRBV9; cdr3_nt: TGTGCCAGCAGTCAGTGGGGGGATAATTCACCCCTCCACTTT; cdr3_aa: CASSQWGDNSPLHF
j_call: TRBJ1-5; d_call: .; clone_size: few; v_call: TRBV7-9; cdr3_nt: TGTGCCAGCAGCTTTGGGGTCGGGCGTAGCAATCAGCCCCAGCATTTT; cdr3_aa: CASSFGVGRSNQPQHF
j_call: TRBJ2-5; d_call: .; clone_size: .; v_call: TRBV10-1; cdr3_nt: TGCGCCAGCAGTGGAGGTGGACCTCTTGGGACCCAGTACTTC; cdr3_aa: CASSGGGPLGTQYF
j_call: TRBJ2-7; d_call: .; clone_size: .; v_call: TRBV6-5; cdr3_nt: TGTGCCAGCAGTTACAGGCAGGGAGGCTACGAGCAGTACTTC; cdr3_aa: CASSYRQGGYEQYF
j_call: TRBJ2-7; d_call: .; clone_size: .; v_call: TRBV2; cdr3_nt: TGTGCCAGGGGTGACAGCTCCTACGAGCAGTACTTC; cdr3_aa: CARGDSSYEQYF
j_call: TRBJ2-5; d_call: .; clone_size: few; v_call: TRBV29-1; cdr3_nt: TGCAGCGCGAGTGAGGAATTTCAAGAGACCCAGTACTTC; cdr3_aa: CSASEEFQETQYF
j_call: TRBJ2-3; d_call: .; clone_size: .; v_call: TRBV3-1; cdr3_nt: TGTGCCAGCAGCCCACGTGGTAGTCGGGGTACAGATACGCAGTATTTT; cdr3_aa: CASSPRGSRGTDTQYF
j_call: TRBJ2-7; d_call: TRBD1; clone_size: few; v_call: TRBV11-2; cdr3_nt: TGTGCCAGCAGCATCGGACAGGGAAGCTCCGAGCAGTACTTC; cdr3_aa: CASSIGQGSSEQYF
j_call: TRBJ2-7; d_call: TRBD1; clone_size: many; v_call: TRBV20-1; cdr3_nt: TGCAGTGCTAGGGAGGGGACAGGCTACGAGCAGTACTTC; cdr3_aa: CSAREGTGYEQYF
j_call: TRBJ1-1; d_call: .; clone_size: few; v_call: TRBV7-3; cdr3_nt: TGTGCCAGCAGCTCCGATTTCCGGGGGATAAGCCCAGCTTTCTTT; cdr3_aa: CASSSDFRGISPAFF
j_call: TRBJ2-7; d_call: .; clone_size: few; v_call: TRBV5-4; cdr3_nt: TGTGCCAGCAGCTTGGGGCTCGCGGGGCCGGGGACCTACGAGCAGTACTTC; cdr3_aa: CASSLGLAGPGTYEQYF
j_call: TRBJ1-1; d_call: .; clone_size: once; v_call: TRBV20-1; cdr3_nt: TGCAGTGCTAAGGACATAATGAACACTGAAGCTTTCTTT; cdr3_aa: CSAKDIMNTEAFF
j_call: TRBJ1-3; d_call: .; clone_size: few; v_call: TRBV12-3/TRBV12-4; cdr3_nt: TGTGCCAGCAGTCGAAGGACGGGGGATTGGAATTTT; cdr3_aa: CASSRRTGDWNF
j_call: TRBJ1-1; d_call: .; clone_size: .; v_call: TRBV12-3/TRBV12-4; cdr3_nt: TGTGCCAGCCGTGGGGCTCGCACTGAAGCTTTCTTT; cdr3_aa: CASRGARTEAFF
j_call: TRBJ2-2; d_call: TRBD1; clone_size: many; v_call: TRBV28; cdr3_nt: TGTGCCAGCAGAAATACAGGGGTCAACGGGGAGCTGTTTTTT; cdr3_aa: CASRNTGVNGELFF
j_call: TRBJ1-2; d_call: .; clone_size: few; v_call: TRBV28; cdr3_nt: TGTGCCAGCAGTTTTCAGCACTATGGCTACACCTTC; cdr3_aa: CASSFQHYGYTF
j_call: TRBJ1-1; d_call: .; clone_size: few; v_call: TRBV5-1; cdr3_nt: TGCGCCAGCAGCTTGGACACTGTGAACACTGAAGCTTTCTTT; cdr3_aa: CASSLDTVNTEAFF
j_call: TRBJ1-1; d_call: TRBD1; clone_size: .; v_call: TRBV7-7; cdr3_nt: TGTGCTAGCAGCACTCGACAGGGGGCTCGCGCTTTCTTT; cdr3_aa: CASSTRQGARAFF
j_call: TRBJ2-2; d_call: .; clone_size: few; v_call: TRBV20-1; cdr3_nt: TGCAGTGCGCCCCGTAATAACGTAGGGCAGGGCACCGGGGAGCTGTTTTTT; cdr3_aa: CSAPRNNVGQGTGELFF
j_call: TRBJ1-3; d_call: .; clone_size: many; v_call: TRBV20-1; cdr3_nt: TGCAGTGCTAGCCGACAAGGAAACACCATATATTTT; cdr3_aa: CSASRQGNTIYF
j_call: TRBJ2-1; d_call: .; clone_size: .; v_call: TRBV20-1; cdr3_nt: TGCAGTGCCCAGCCCGGGATTGGGTCCTACAATGAGCAGTTCTTC; cdr3_aa: CSAQPGIGSYNEQFF
j_call: TRBJ1-4; d_call: TRBD1; clone_size: .; v_call: TRBV4-1; cdr3_nt: TGCGCCAGCAGCCAAGCTCAGGGGGCAGTAGAAAAACTGTTTTTT; cdr3_aa: CASSQAQGAVEKLFF
j_call: TRBJ1-1; d_call: .; clone_size: .; v_call: TRBV27; cdr3_nt: TGTGCCAGCAGTTTCCGAGGATCTGAAGCTTTCTTT; cdr3_aa: CASSFRGSEAFF
j_call: TRBJ1-4; d_call: .; clone_size: .; v_call: TRBV5-1; cdr3_nt: TGCGCCAGCAACAGGGAGGGTGAAAAACTGTTTTTT; cdr3_aa: CASNREGEKLFF
j_call: TRBJ1-1; d_call: .; clone_size: many; v_call: TRBV4-2; cdr3_nt: TGTGCCAGCAGAACAGGGTCTGGCACTGAAGCTTTCTTT; cdr3_aa: CASRTGSGTEAFF
j_call: TRBJ1-3; d_call: .; clone_size: few; v_call: TRBV5-1; cdr3_nt: TGCGCCAGCAGCTCGGCGGGGGCAAAAGGAAACACCATATATTTT; cdr3_aa: CASSSAGAKGNTIYF
j_call: TRBJ2-5; d_call: TRBD2; clone_size: .; v_call: TRBV29-1; cdr3_nt: TGCAGCGTTGATACTAGCGGCCAAGAGACCCAGTACTTC; cdr3_aa: CSVDTSGQETQYF
j_call: TRBJ1-6; d_call: .; clone_size: few; v_call: TRBV18; cdr3_nt: TGTGCCAGCTCGACCGACAGGAGGGATAATTCACCCCTCCACTTT; cdr3_aa: CASSTDRRDNSPLHF
j_call: TRBJ2-1; d_call: .; clone_size: .; v_call: TRBV4-3; cdr3_nt: TGCGCCAGCAGCCAAGATGCGGGGTCAAGAGGTGAGCAGTTCTTC; cdr3_aa: CASSQDAGSRGEQFF
j_call: TRBJ1-5; d_call: .; clone_size: .; v_call: TRBV2; cdr3_nt: TGTGCCAGCAGACGGGACGTCCTTAGCAATCAGCCCCAGCATTTT; cdr3_aa: CASRRDVLSNQPQHF
j_call: TRBJ1-2; d_call: .; clone_size: many; v_call: TRBV29-1; cdr3_nt: TGCAGCGTTGATCATTGGGTGTTGGGCTATGGCTACACCTTC; cdr3_aa: CSVDHWVLGYGYTF
j_call: TRBJ1-5; d_call: .; clone_size: few; v_call: TRBV25-1; cdr3_nt: TGTGCCAGCAGGGGTACAGGGAAAGATCAGCCCCAGCATTTT; cdr3_aa: CASRGTGKDQPQHF
j_call: TRBJ2-7; d_call: .; clone_size: many; v_call: TRBV7-9; cdr3_nt: TGTGCCAGCAGCCAACAGGGCAGTAACGCCGAGCAGTACTTC; cdr3_aa: CASSQQGSNAEQYF
j_call: TRBJ1-5; d_call: TRBD1; clone_size: few; v_call: TRBV20-1; cdr3_nt: TGCAGTGCGCAGGGGGCGAGCAATCAGCCCCAGCATTTT; cdr3_aa: CSAQGASNQPQHF
j_call: TRBJ2-3; d_call: .; clone_size: .; v_call: TRBV5-4; cdr3_nt: TGTGCCAGCAGCTTGGGGGTTGGGACAGATACGCAGTATTTT; cdr3_aa: CASSLGVGTDTQYF
j_call: TRBJ1-6; d_call: .; clone_size: .; v_call: TRBV4-3; cdr3_nt: TGCGCCAGCAGCCAAGATACAGGGTGGAATTCACCCCTCCACTTT; cdr3_aa: CASSQDTGWNSPLHF
j_call: TRBJ2-1; d_call: TRBD1; clone_size: .; v_call: TRBV6-6; cdr3_nt: TGTGCCAGCAGTTCCAAGCCGGGACAGGGGAACAATGAGCAGTTCTTC; cdr3_aa: CASSSKPGQGNNEQFF
j_call: TRBJ2-4; d_call: .; clone_size: many; v_call: TRBV24-1; cdr3_nt: TGTGCCACCAGTGATTCCTTTCAGAGTACGGGCAAAAACATTCAGTACTTC; cdr3_aa: CATSDSFQSTGKNIQYF
j_call: TRBJ1-2; d_call: .; clone_size: .; v_call: TRBV5-5; cdr3_nt: TGTGCCAGCAGCTTGGCCCCCCGTCAGGGTGATATCTATGGCTACACCTTC; cdr3_aa: CASSLAPRQGDIYGYTF
j_call: TRBJ2-3; d_call: .; clone_size: few; v_call: TRBV7-8; cdr3_nt: TGTGCCAGCAGCCAACGTCAACCGGGACTTCCCCCAGATACGCAGTATTTT; cdr3_aa: CASSQRQPGLPPDTQYF